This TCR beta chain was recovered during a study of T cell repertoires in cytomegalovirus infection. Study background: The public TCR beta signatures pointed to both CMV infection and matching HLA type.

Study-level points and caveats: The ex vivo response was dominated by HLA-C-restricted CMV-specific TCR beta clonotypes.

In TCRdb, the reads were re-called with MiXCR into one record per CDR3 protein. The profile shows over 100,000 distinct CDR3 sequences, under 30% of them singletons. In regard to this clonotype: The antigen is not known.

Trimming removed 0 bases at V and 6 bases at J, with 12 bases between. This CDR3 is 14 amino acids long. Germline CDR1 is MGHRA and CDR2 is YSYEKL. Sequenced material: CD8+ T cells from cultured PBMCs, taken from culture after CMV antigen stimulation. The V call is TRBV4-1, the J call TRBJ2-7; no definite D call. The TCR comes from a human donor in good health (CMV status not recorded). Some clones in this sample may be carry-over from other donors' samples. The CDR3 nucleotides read TGCGCCAGCAGCCAAGAGGTCGGGCCCCCCGAGCAGTACTTC. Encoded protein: CASSQEVGPPEQYF.